The T cell receptor (beta chain) under discussion was sequenced for a study of shared T cell receptors in the human thymus (dated by TCRdb to 2020 to 2022). Context from the whole study: The study examined how self-reactive, shared T-cell receptor alpha chains are generated in the human thymus.

The library relied on the immunoSEQ multiplex PCR assay. The source is immuneACCESS, and TCRdb retained only in-frame sequences with V and J called. Part of the clones is not carried over; for the studies checked, unresolved V genes explain less than half of this, and the remainder is unexplained. For this sample the table gives roughly 560,000 clones, of which 75% to 85% were detected only once. Roughly 0.013% of the sample rests with the top ten. This clone has a handful of counts. Its antigen is not yet known. No base-level quality is on record; no much larger clone is a single base apart. Spanning cysteine to phenylalanine, the CDR3 consists of 13 amino acids. The DNA shown is the 39-base CDR3, in frame from base 1. Looking up the germline V gene (reference sequence) yields CDR1 LNHDA and CDR2 SQIVND. The trim is 7 bases for V and 7 bases for J, with a gap of 14 bases between the germline ends.

These same data were also listed under a study on human thymus T cells. From that second study: Immunologically healthy infants undergoing open corrective cardiac surgery for congenital heart defects in Finland were used as donors. Thymus tissue was obtained as surgical resects removed during corrective cardiac surgery. V and J gene segment usage appeared biased in both thymic and peripheral blood repertoires. Highly overlapping thymic TCR repertoires among unrelated individuals were reported in the related research. The study described the TCR alpha and beta repertoires in about eight infant thymus samples and a handful of matching peripheral blood samples. Donor ages ranging from about 6 to 244 days were recorded, and roughly six male and a couple of female infants were included in the cohort. Thymocytes were released mechanically from tissue and stored at -70 °C as pellets of 10-30 million cells. A QIAsymphony instrument was used to extract genomic DNA from frozen cell pellets. The immunoSEQ multiplex PCR assay was used to amplify the TCRB and TCRAD loci from a standardized quantity of quality-controlled genomic DNA. The amplicons covered the V(D)J region and were long enough to include the CDR3 and to identify the V and J genes. Amplicon sequencing was performed on an Illumina platform through the commercial immunoSEQ service. Primer bias and sequencing errors were corrected using previously described methods, and TCRAD and TCRB definitions followed the IMGT database. Analysis of the repertoires was done with immunoSEQ Analyzer 3.0 and VDJTools and included basic statistics, V/J segment usage, diversity estimates, rarefaction and pairwise overlap. Chao1, ChaoE, Efron-Thisted, Shannon and inverse Simpson indices were used to estimate diversity, which was also estimated on datasets down-sampled to the smallest sample. Repertoire overlap was assessed by strict matching of CDR3 nucleotide sequence, V gene and J gene, and clustering was done by Jaccard-based multidimensional scaling. On average, thymus samples gave 800,000 or so unique TCRB clonotypes, whereas blood samples gave roughly 86,000.

The sequencing input was thymocytes. The sequence came from a boy under three years old with a congenital heart defect. Donor details come from another sample of the same person, matched by shared clones. The rearrangement combines TRBV19 with TRBJ2-1; possibly the D gene is TRBD2, per 6 matching bases. The CDR3 has the sequence CASIRTMWNEQFF. In nucleotide form, the sequence is TGTGCCAGTATCCGGACTATGTGGAATGAGCAGTTCTTC.